A single sample is the source of the 17 T cell receptor beta chains below, sequenced in a study of blood T cell repertoires in COVID-19. Clones were read by immunoSEQ multiplex PCR, and TCRdb kept only the in-frame ones, dropping some. The data show roughly 400,000 clones, approximately 91% seen once. The specimen was PBMCs or T cells enriched from blood (not recorded which). These receptor sequences come from a woman younger than 30 who had been exposed to COVID-19.

The chain couples TRBV5-1 to TRBJ2-5; TRBD2 matches 16 bases. The CDR3 is 17 residues long. V gave up 4 bases and J gave up 5 bases; unmatched junction bases: 8. Germline CDR1 and CDR2: SGHRS and YFSETQ. CDR3 nucleotide sequence: TGCGCCAGCAGCCCGGGACTAGCGGGAGGGCCCTCGGAGACCCAGTACTTC. This gives the protein CASSPGLAGGPSETQYF.

The chain employs TRBV28 and TRBJ2-7, with TRBD1 matching 7 bases. In germline, CDR1 is MDHEN, CDR2 SYDVKM. CDR3 size: 15 residues. V shed 3 bases and J 5 bases; nucleotides not matched to a gene: 10. CDR3 in DNA: TGTGCCAGCAGTTTGCCTCGGGACAGAGGCGACGAGCAGTACTTC. Amino acids: CASSLPRDRGDEQYF.

The CDR3 reads CASSPGTSPHEQYF. Written as DNA, the CDR3 is TGTGCCAGCAGCCCCGGGACTAGTCCCCACGAGCAGTACTTC. The chain combines TRBV5-6 with TRBJ2-7, with 8 bases identical to TRBD2. CDR1 SGHDT and CDR2 YYEEEE come from the germline V gene. This CDR3 is 14 amino acids long. Trimming took 4 bases from V and 5 from J; bases not matched to a gene: 8. Complete variable domain (other parts from reference TRBV5-6 and TRBJ2-7): DAGVTQSPTHLIKTRGQQVTLRCSPKSGHDTVSWYQQALGQGPQFIFQYYEEEERQRGNFPDRFSGHQFPNYSSELNVNALLLGDSALYLCASSPGTSPHEQYFGPGTRLTVT.

Only a few counts were recorded for this clone. This sequence joins TRBV5-6 and TRBJ1-1; D gene unclear. This CDR3 has 14 amino acids. Germline-derived CDR1 and CDR2 are SGHDT and YYEEEE. The germline V and J ends were trimmed by 0 bases and 0 bases, with 6 bases remaining between them. The CDR3 reads CASSLGALNTEAFF. The CDR3 nucleotides read TGTGCCAGCAGCTTGGGGGCCTTGAACACTGAAGCTTTCTTT.

The V call is TRBV3-1 (or the pseudogene TRBV3-2), the J call TRBJ1-5, with no clear D. Germline CDR1 reads LGHDT; CDR2 reads YNNKEL (reference sequence). The CDR3 loop spans 14 amino acids. Deletions cut 1 base from V and 4 bases from J, with 8 bases between. The chain's CDR3 is CASSQVVGNQPQHF. As DNA, the CDR3 is TGTGCCAGCAGCCAAGTGGTCGGGAATCAGCCCCAGCATTTT.

J is TRBJ2-3 and V is TRBV5-3; maybe TRBD2 (5 bases). TRBV5-3 is classed as an ORF, of uncertain function. The CDR3 totals 18 residues. V was clipped by 2 bases and J by 4 bases, with 23 bases between them. CDR3 nucleotide sequence: TGTGCCAGAAGCTTCTTTCTCGCGGAGGAGTGTGGGGCAGATACGCAGTATTTT. As protein: CARSFFLAEECGADTQYF.

V gene TRBV5-6 combines with J gene TRBJ1-2; 7 bases fit TRBD1. The CDR3 runs 13 residues. J gave up 6 bases and V 4 bases, and 6 bases lay outside the gene matches. Germline CDR1 SGHDT, CDR2 YYEEEE. The chain's CDR3 is CASSPTTGDGYTF. CDR3 sequence (DNA): TGTGCCAGCAGCCCTACTACAGGGGATGGCTACACCTTC.

The V gene is TRBV6-5, the J gene TRBJ2-7; perhaps TRBD1 as D (5 bases). Germline values: CDR1 MNHEY, CDR2 SVGAGI. V lost 5 bases and J lost 6, with 14 bases in between. The CDR3 contains 13 residues. Written as DNA, the CDR3 is TGTGCCAGCAGTACAACGCAGGGAACCGAGCAGTACTTC. Translating gives CASSTTQGTEQYF.

The genes are TRBV6-5 and TRBJ2-3; TRBD1 might be the D (5 bases). V shed 6 bases and J shed 2 bases, with 12 bases lying between them. The germline gives CDR1 MNHEY, CDR2 SVGAGI. This CDR3 is built from 14 residues. The CDR3 nucleotides read TGTGCCAGCAGCCGCGGACATCACACAGATACGCAGTATTTT. Its translation is CASSRGHHTDTQYF.

V and J are TRBV6-6 and TRBJ1-2; 9 bases align to TRBD1. V lost 4 bases to trimming and J lost 5 bases; unmatched junction nucleotides: 8. CDR1 is MNHNY and CDR2 is SVGAGI in the germline V gene (reference sequence). There are 15 residues in the CDR3. CDR3 coding DNA: TGTGCCAGCAGTTCCCGGGACAGGGAGCGGTATGGCTACACCTTC. The encoded protein is CASSSRDRERYGYTF.

This chain uses TRBV4-3 with TRBJ1-2; perhaps TRBD1 as D (6 bases). Per the germline V gene, CDR1 is LGHNA and CDR2 is YSLEER. Trimming removed 0 bases at V and 1 base at J, with 9 bases between. The CDR3 runs 15 residues. In nucleotides, the CDR3 is TGCGCCAGCAGCCAAGAATGGGGGCTTAACTATGGCTACACCTTC. This translates into CASSQEWGLNYGYTF.

The genes are TRBV19 and TRBJ1-5, with D tentatively TRBD1 (5 bases). The CDR3 spans 15 residues. V gave up 1 base and J gave up 7 bases, with 14 bases separating them. CDR1 and CDR2 (germline): LNHDA, SQIVND (reference sequence). The DNA of the CDR3 is TGTGCCAGTAGTATAGTTTCGGGGGAAGGCCAGCCCCAGCATTTT. This translates into CASSIVSGEGQPQHF.

V is TRBV2 and J is TRBJ1-4; no clear D gene. Trimming shortened V by 6 bases and J by 7 bases, and 9 bases separated the two germline ends. Germline assignment: CDR1 SNHLY and CDR2 FYNNEI. This CDR3 region has 12 residues. CDR3 DNA sequence: TGTGCCAGCAGAGAGAACTCTGAAAAACTGTTTTTT. Protein product: CASRENSEKLFF.

J is TRBJ1-1 and V is TRBV3-1 (or the pseudogene TRBV3-2), with TRBD1 matching 10 bases. The germline V gene encodes CDR1 LGHDT and CDR2 YNNKEL (reference sequence). With 5 bases clipped from V and 1 base from J, the junction kept 7 bases outside the gene matches. The CDR3 is 16 residues long. CDR3 DNA: TGTGCCAGCAGCTCACCGGGACAGGGGCGGAACACTGAAGCTTTCTTT. It encodes CASSSPGQGRNTEAFF.

This clone was counted a few times. The V gene is TRBV28, the J gene TRBJ1-3, with TRBD1 matching over 8 bases. Germline assignment: CDR1 MDHEN and CDR2 SYDVKM. The V gene end was trimmed by 5 bases and the J gene end by 0 bases; junction bases not matched to a gene: 9. CDR3 length: 17 amino acids. CDR3 nucleotide sequence: TGTGCCAGCAGTCTCTACCAGGGGGCCAGCTCTGGAAACACCATATATTTT. Translation: CASSLYQGASSGNTIYF.

In this sample, this clone turned up a few times. This chain joins TRBV6-1 and TRBJ2-7; the D gene is possibly TRBD1 (5 bases). Trimming pared 0 bases from V and 5 bases from J, leaving 11 bases between. Germline loops: CDR1 MNHNS, CDR2 SASEGT. This CDR3 is 14 amino acids long. In DNA, the CDR3 is TGTGCCAGCAGTGAAGCGCCAGGGTCCCACGAGCAGTACTTC. Translation gives CASSEAPGSHEQYF.

The rearrangement joins TRBV7-2 to TRBJ2-3; 9 bases align to TRBD2. The length of the CDR3 is 16 residues. The V gene end was trimmed by 4 bases and the J gene end by 4 bases; junction bases not matched to a gene: 9. Looked up from germline, CDR1 is SGHTA and CDR2 is FQGNSA. The chain's CDR3 is CASSSMLAGNADTQYF. The CDR3, as DNA: TGTGCCAGCAGCTCCATGCTAGCGGGAAACGCAGATACGCAGTATTTT.